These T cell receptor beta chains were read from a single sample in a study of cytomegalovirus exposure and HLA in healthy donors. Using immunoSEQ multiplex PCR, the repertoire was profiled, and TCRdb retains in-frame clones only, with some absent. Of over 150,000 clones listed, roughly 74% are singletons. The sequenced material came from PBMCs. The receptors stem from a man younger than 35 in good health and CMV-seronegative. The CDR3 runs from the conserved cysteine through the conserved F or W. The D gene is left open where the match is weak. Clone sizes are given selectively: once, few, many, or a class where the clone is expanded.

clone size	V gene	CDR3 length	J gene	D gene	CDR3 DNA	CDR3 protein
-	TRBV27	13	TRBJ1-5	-	TGTGCCAGCAGTTATAACAGGGATCAGCCCCAGCATTTT	CASSYNRDQPQHF
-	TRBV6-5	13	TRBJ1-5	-	TGTGCCAGCAGTTATGGGGGGAATCAGCCCCAGCATTTT	CASSYGGNQPQHF
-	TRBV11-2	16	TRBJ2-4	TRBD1	TGTGCCAGCAGCGCCTCCTGGGGGACAGGGGGGAACATTCAGTACTTC	CASSASWGTGGNIQYF
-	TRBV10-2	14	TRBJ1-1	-	TGCGCCAGCAGTGAACCTGGCCTGAACACTGAAGCTTTCTTT	CASSEPGLNTEAFF
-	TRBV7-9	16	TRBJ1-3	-	TGTGCCAGCAGCCACAGGAGTCAGGGCGTCGGAAACACCATATATTTT	CASSHRSQGVGNTIYF
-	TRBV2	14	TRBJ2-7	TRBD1	TGTGCCAGCAGTGAGTGGACAGGGCGCTACGAGCAGTACTTC	CASSEWTGRYEQYF
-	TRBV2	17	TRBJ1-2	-	TGTGCCAGCAGTGAGGAGACGGGAGGGCCGGCTAACTATGGCTACACCTTC	CASSEETGGPANYGYTF
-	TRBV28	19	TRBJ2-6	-	TGTGCCAGCAGCCTCCCCCGCGCGGGACGGTTCTCTGGGGCCAACGTCCTGACTTTC	CASSLPRAGRFSGANVLTF
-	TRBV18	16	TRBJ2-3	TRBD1	TGTGCCAGCTCCTCAACGAAGGGGGCGAGCACAGATACGCAGTATTTT	CASSSTKGASTDTQYF
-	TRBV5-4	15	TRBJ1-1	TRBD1	TGTGCCAGCAGCCAGGACCAGGGGGACGGGCGAATGACTTTCTTT	CASSQDQGDGRMTFF
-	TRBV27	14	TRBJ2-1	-	TGTGCCAGCAGTCTCCTAGGGGGTTCGGATGAGCAGTTCTTC	CASSLLGGSDEQFF
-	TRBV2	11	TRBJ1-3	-	TGTGCCAGCACCCTGGGAAACACCATATATTTT	CASTLGNTIYF
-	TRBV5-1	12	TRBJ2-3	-	TGCGCCAGCAGCTTCTTTTCAGATACGCAGTATTTT	CASSFFSDTQYF
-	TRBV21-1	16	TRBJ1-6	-	TGTGCCAGCAGTTCAGGGGACCGGGGCAGTAATTCACCCCTCCACTTT	CASSSGDRGSNSPLHF
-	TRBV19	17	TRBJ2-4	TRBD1	TGTGCCAGTAGTACGCTTATGGGGGACAGGGTCCAAAACATTCAGTACTTC	CASSTLMGDRVQNIQYF
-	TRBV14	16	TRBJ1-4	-	TGTGCCAGCAGCCGAGGCATAGTCGCAACTAATGAAAAACTGTTTTTT	CASSRGIVATNEKLFF
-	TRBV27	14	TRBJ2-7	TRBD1	TGTGCCAGCAGTTTGACAGGGGTGGGCTACGAGCAGTACTTC	CASSLTGVGYEQYF
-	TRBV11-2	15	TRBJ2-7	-	TGTGCCAGCAGCGTACAGGGTTCCGATATCTACGAGCAGTACTTC	CASSVQGSDIYEQYF
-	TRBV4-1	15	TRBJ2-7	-	TGCGCCAGCAGCTCCCGAGCGGGCCAAAACTACGAGCAGTACTTC	CASSSRAGQNYEQYF
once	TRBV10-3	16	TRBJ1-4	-	TGTGCCATCAGCTCCGGGACGGCGGGGGCCAATGCAAAACTGTTTTTT	CAISSGTAGANAKLFF
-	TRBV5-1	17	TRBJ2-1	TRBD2	TGCGCCAGCAGCTTGCAAGGGACTAGCGGGGGGGCGGATGAGCAGTTCTTC	CASSLQGTSGGADEQFF
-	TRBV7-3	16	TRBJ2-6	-	TGTGCCAGCAGCAATGCCCCCGGTTCTGGGGCCAACGTCCTGACTTTC	CASSNAPGSGANVLTF
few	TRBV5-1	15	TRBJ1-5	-	TGCGCCAGCAGCTTGCGGGGTGATAGCAATCAGCCCCAGCATTTT	CASSLRGDSNQPQHF
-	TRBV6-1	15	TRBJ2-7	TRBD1	TGTGCCAGCAGTGATTCCGGGACAGGGGTTTTCGGGCAGTACTTC	CASSDSGTGVFGQYF
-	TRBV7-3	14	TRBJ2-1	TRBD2	TGTGCCAGCAGCTACGGGACTAGTATGGGTGAGCAGTTCTTC	CASSYGTSMGEQFF
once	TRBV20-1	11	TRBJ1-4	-	TGCAGTGCTAGGGGAGGGGAAAAACTGTTTTTT	CSARGGEKLFF
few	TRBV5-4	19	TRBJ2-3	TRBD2	TGTGCCAGCAGCCAAGATCCAACTAGCGGGGGGCCAAGCACAGATACGCAGTATTTT	CASSQDPTSGGPSTDTQYF
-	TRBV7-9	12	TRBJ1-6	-	TGTGCCAGCAGCGGCCTAGATTCACCCCTCCACTTT	CASSGLDSPLHF
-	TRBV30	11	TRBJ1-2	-	TGTGCCTGGAGTCAAGGGGGAGGCTACACCTTC	CAWSQGGGYTF
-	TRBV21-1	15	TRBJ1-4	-	TGTGCCAGCAGCTCCCCAGGGATGACTAATGAAAAACTGTTTTTT	CASSSPGMTNEKLFF
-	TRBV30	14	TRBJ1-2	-	TGTGCCTGGAGCCGAGGGGGGGCTAACTATGGCTACACCTTC	CAWSRGGANYGYTF
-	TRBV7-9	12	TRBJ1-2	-	TGTGCCAGCAGCTTAGAGCGGGGAGGCTACACCTTC	CASSLERGGYTF
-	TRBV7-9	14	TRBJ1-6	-	TGTGCCAGCAGCTTAGCTGGGGGGAATTCACCCCTCCACTTT	CASSLAGGNSPLHF
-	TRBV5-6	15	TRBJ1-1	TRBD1	TGTGCCAGCAGCCTACAGACAGGGATGAACACTGAAGCTTTCTTT	CASSLQTGMNTEAFF
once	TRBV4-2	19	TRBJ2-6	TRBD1	TGTGCCAGCAGCCCATTCCACAGGGGACCCAACTCTGGGGCCAACGTCCTGACTTTC	CASSPFHRGPNSGANVLTF
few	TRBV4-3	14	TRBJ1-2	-	TGCGCCAGCAGCCAAGGGGGGCTGGGGTATGGCTACACCTTC	CASSQGGLGYGYTF
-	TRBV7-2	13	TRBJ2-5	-	TGTGCCAGCAGCCCCTGGAGTTCAGAGACCCAGTACTTC	CASSPWSSETQYF
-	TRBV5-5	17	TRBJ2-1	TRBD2	TGTGCCAGCAGCTGGAAACTGCAGCGGGGGGGCATCAATGAGCAGTTCTTC	CASSWKLQRGGINEQFF
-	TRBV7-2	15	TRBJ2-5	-	TGTGCCAGCAGCTATATACACCGGGGGCAAGAGACCCAGTACTTC	CASSYIHRGQETQYF
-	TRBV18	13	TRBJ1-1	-	TGTGCTAGCTCACCCGGTCTAAACACTGAAGCTTTCTTT	CASSPGLNTEAFF
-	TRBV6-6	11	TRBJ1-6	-	TGTGCCAGCAGGGGCGAATCACCCCTCCACTTT	CASRGESPLHF
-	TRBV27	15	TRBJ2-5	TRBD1	TGTGCCAGCAGCACGGGGACAGGGGTTTACGAGACCCAGTACTTC	CASSTGTGVYETQYF
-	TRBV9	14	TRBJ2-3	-	TGTGCCAGCAGCGTAGACCAGGGCTCAGATACGCAGTATTTT	CASSVDQGSDTQYF
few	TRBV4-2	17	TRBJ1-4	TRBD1	TGTGCCAGCAGCCAAGCGACAGGGGGCCTAACTAATGAAAAACTGTTTTTT	CASSQATGGLTNEKLFF
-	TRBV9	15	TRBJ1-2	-	TGTGCCAGCAGCGTAGCGGGCCCACCGGGGGATGGCTACACCTTC	CASSVAGPPGDGYTF
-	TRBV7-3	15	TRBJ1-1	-	TGTGCCAGCAGCTTAACCGAGGGTTCGGGCACTGAAGCTTTCTTT	CASSLTEGSGTEAFF
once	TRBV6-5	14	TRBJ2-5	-	TGTGCCAGCAGTTACGCCGGACAGCAAGAGACCCAGTACTTC	CASSYAGQQETQYF
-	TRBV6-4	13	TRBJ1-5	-	TGTGCCAGCAGTGACACACAGGGTACGCCCCAGCATTTT	CASSDTQGTPQHF
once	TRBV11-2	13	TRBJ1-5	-	TGTGCCAGCAGCTTAGAAAGAGATCAGCCCCAGCATTTT	CASSLERDQPQHF